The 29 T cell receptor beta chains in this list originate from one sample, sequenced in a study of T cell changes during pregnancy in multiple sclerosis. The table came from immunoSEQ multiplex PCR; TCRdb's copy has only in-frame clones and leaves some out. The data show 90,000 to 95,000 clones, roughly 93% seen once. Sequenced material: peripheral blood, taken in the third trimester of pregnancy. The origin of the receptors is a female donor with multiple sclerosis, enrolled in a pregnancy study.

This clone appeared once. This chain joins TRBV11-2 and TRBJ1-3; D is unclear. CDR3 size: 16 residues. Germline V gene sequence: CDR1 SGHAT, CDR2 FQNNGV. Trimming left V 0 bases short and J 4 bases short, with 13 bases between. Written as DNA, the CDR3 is TGTGCCAGCAGCTTAGATCAAACCACCCGGGGAAACACCATATATTTT. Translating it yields CASSLDQTTRGNTIYF.

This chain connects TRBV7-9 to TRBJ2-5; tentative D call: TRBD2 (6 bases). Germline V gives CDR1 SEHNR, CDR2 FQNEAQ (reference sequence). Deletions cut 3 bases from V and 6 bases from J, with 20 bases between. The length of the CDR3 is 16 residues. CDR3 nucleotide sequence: TGTGCCAGCAGCTTGGTAACCGGACTACCGGGACAGACCCAGTACTTC. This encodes CASSLVTGLPGQTQYF.

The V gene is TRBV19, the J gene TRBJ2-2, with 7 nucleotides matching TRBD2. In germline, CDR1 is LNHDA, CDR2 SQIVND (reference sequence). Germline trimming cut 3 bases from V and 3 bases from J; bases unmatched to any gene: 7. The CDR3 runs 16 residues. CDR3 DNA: TGTGCCAGTAGTATGGCCGGGACTACCCACACCGGGGAGCTGTTTTTT. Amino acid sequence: CASSMAGTTHTGELFF.

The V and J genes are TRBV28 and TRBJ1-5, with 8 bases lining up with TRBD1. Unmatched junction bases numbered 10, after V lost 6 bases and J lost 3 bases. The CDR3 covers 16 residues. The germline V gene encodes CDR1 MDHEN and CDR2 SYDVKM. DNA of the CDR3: TGTGCCAGCAGCCCGATCGGACAGGGATCCAATCAGCCCCAGCATTTT. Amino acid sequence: CASSPIGQGSNQPQHF.

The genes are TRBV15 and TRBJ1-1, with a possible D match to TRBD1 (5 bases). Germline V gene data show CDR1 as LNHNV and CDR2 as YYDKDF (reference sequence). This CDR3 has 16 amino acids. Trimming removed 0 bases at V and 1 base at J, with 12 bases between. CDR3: CATSRDGTGWNTEAFF. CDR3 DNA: TGTGCCACCAGCAGAGATGGTACAGGTTGGAACACTGAAGCTTTCTTT.

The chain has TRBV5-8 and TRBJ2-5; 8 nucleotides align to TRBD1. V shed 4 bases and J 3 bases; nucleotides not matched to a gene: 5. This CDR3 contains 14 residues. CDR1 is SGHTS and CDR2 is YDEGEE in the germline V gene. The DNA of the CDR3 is TGTGCCAGCAGCACCGGACAGGGAAAAGAGACCCAGTACTTC. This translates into CASSTGQGKETQYF.

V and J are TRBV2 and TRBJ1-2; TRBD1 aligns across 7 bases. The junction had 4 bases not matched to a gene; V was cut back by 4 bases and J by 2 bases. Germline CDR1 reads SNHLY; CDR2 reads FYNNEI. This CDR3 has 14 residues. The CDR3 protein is CASSGDRRNYGYTF. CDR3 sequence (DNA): TGTGCCAGCAGTGGGGACAGAAGGAACTATGGCTACACCTTC.

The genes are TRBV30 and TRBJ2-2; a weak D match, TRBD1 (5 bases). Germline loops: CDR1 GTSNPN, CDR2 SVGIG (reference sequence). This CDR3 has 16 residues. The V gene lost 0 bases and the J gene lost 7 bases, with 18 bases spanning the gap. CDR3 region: CAWSVPRAGIIGELFF. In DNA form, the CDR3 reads TGTGCCTGGAGTGTGCCCAGGGCAGGCATCATCGGGGAGCTGTTTTTT.

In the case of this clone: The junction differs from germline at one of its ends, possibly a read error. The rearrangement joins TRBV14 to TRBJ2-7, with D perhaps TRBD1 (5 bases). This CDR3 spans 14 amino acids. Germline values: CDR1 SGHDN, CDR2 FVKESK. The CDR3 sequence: CASSQWAGSSEQYF. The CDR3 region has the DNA TGTGCCAGCAGCCAATGGGCAGGGTCCTCCGAGCAGTACTTC.

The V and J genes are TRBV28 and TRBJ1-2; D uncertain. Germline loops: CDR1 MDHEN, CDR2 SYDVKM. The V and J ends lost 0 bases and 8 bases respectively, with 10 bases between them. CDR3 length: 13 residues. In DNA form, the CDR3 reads TGTGCCAGCAGTTTATGGTCCCGCGGGGGCTACACCTTC. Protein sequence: CASSLWSRGGYTF.

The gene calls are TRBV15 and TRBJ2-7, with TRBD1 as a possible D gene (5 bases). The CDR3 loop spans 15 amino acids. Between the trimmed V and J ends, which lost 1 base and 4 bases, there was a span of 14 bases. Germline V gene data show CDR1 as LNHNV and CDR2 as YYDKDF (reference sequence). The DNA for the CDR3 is TGTGCCACCAGCAGAGGAAAGGGGCTATCGTACGAGCAGTACTTC. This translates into CATSRGKGLSYEQYF.

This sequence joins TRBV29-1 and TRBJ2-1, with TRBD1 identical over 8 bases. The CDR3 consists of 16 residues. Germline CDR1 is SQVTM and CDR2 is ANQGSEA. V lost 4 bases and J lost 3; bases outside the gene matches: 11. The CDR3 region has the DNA TGCAGCGTTGTCTCGGGCAGGGGGCCCGACTACAATGAGCAGTTCTTC. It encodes CSVVSGRGPDYNEQFF.

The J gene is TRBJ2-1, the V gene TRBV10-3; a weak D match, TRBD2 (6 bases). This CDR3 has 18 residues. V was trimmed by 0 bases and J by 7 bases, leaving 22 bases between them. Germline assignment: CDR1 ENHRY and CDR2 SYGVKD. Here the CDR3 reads CAISESIARQGGRNEQFF. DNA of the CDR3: TGTGCCATCAGTGAGTCAATAGCGCGGCAGGGAGGTAGGAATGAGCAGTTCTTC.

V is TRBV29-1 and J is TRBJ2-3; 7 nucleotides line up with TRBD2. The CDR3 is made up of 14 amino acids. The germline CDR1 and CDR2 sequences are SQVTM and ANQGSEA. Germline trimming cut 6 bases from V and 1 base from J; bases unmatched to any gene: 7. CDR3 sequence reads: CSVQKGGGTDTQYF. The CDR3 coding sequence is TGCAGCGTCCAAAAGGGAGGGGGCACAGATACGCAGTATTTT.

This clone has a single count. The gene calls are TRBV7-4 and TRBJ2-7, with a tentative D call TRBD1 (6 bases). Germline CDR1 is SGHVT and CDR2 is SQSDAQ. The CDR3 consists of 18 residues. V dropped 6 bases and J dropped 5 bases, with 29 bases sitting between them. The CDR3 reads CASSSWGRGRGLLHEQYF. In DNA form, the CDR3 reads TGTGCCAGCAGTTCTTGGGGCAGGGGAAGAGGGCTCTTACACGAGCAGTACTTC.

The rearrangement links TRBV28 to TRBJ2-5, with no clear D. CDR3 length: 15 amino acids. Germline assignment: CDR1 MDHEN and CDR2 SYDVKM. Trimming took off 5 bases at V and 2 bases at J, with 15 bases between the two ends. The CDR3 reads CASSPPRGVQETQYF. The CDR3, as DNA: TGTGCCAGCAGTCCGCCCCGCGGAGTACAAGAGACCCAGTACTTC.

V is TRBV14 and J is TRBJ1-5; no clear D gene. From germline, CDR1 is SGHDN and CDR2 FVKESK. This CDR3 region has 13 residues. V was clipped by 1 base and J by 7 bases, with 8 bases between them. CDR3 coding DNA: TGTGCCAGCAGCCAAGGCGACTGGCAGCCCCAGCATTTT. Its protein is CASSQGDWQPQHF.

The CDR3 region has the DNA TGTGCCAGCAGTTACACTAATTCTGGAAACACCATATATTTT. This translates into CASSYTNSGNTIYF. The chain recombines TRBV6-5 with TRBJ1-3; unclear D gene. Trimming took off 2 bases at V and 1 base at J, with 6 bases between the two ends. The germline V gene has CDR1 MNHEY and CDR2 SVGAGI. The CDR3 is made up of 14 amino acids.

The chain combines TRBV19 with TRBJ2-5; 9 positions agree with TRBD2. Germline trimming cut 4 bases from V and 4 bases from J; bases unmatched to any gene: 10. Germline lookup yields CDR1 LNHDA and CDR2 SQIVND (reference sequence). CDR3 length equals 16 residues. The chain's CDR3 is CASSTTGRGGPETQYF. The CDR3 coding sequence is TGTGCCAGTAGTACAACAGGGCGGGGGGGCCCAGAGACCCAGTACTTC. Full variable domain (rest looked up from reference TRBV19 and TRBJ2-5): DGGITQSPKYLFRKEGQNVTLSCEQNLNHDAMYWYRQDPGQGLRLIYYSQIVNDFQKGDIAEGYSVSREKKESFPLTVTSAQKNPTAFYLCASSTTGRGGPETQYFGPGTRLLVL.

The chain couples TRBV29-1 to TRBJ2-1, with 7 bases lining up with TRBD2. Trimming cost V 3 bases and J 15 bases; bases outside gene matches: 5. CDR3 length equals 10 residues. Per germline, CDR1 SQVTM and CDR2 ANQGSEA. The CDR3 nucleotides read TGCAGCGTTGAGGTTGCGGGAGTGTTCTTC. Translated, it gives CSVEVAGVFF.

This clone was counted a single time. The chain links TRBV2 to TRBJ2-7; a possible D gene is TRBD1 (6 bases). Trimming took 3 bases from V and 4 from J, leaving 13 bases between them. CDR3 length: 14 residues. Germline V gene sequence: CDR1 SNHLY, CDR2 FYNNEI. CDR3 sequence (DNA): TGTGCCAGCAGTGATACACAGGGTTCGTACGAGCAGTACTTC. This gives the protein CASSDTQGSYEQYF.

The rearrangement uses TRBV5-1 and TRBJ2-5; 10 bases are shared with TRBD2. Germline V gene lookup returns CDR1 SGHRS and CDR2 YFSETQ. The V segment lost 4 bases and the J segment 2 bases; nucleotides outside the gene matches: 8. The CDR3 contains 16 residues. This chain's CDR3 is CASSASLAGQQETQYF. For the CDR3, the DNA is TGCGCCAGCAGCGCGTCACTAGCGGGACAGCAAGAGACCCAGTACTTC. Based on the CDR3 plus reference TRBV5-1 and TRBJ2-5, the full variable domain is KAGVTQTPRYLIKTRGQQVTLSCSPISGHRSVSWYQQTPGQGLQFLFEYFSETQRNKGNFPGRFSGRQFSNSRSEMNVSTLELGDSALYLCASSASLAGQQETQYFGPGTRLLVL.

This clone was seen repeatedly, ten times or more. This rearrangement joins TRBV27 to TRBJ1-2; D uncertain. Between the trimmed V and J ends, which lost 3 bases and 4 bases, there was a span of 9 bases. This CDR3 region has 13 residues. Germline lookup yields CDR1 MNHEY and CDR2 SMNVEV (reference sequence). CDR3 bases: TGTGCCAGCAGTTTTACAGCTCTCTATGGCTACACCTTC. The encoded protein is CASSFTALYGYTF.

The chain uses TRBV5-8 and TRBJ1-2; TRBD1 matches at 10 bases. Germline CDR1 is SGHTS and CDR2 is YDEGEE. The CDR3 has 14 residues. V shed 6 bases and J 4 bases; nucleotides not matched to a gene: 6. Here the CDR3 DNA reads TGTGCCAGCACGTGGGACAGGGGAGCCTATGGCTACACCTTC. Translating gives CASTWDRGAYGYTF.

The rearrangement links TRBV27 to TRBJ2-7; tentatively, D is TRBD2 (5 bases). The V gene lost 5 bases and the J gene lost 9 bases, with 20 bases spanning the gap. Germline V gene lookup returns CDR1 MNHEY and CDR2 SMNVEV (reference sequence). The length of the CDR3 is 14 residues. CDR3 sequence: CASSQSGIRRGQYF. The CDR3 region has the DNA TGTGCCAGCAGTCAATCAGGAATCCGTCGGGGGCAGTACTTC.

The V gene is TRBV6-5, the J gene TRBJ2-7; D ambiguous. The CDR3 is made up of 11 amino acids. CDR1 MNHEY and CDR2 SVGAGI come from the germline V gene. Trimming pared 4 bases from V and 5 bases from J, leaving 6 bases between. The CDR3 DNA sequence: TGTGCCAGCAGTTCCGTAGACGAGCAGTACTTC. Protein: CASSSVDEQYF.

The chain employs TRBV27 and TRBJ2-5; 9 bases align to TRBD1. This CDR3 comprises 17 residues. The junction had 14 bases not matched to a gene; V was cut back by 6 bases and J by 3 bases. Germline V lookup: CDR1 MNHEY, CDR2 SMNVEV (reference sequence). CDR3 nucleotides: TGTGCCAGCAGCCACACCAAATCAAGACAGGGGGAAGAGACCCAGTACTTC. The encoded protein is CASSHTKSRQGEETQYF.

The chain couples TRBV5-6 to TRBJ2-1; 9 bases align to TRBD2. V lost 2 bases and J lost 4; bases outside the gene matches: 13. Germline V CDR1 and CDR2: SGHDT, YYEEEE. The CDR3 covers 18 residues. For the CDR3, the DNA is TGTGCCAGCAGCTTACCGGGACTAGCACCCGAAAAATACAATGAGCAGTTCTTC. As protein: CASSLPGLAPEKYNEQFF. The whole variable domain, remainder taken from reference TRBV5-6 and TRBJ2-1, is DAGVTQSPTHLIKTRGQQVTLRCSPKSGHDTVSWYQQALGQGPQFIFQYYEEEERQRGNFPDRFSGHQFPNYSSELNVNALLLGDSALYLCASSLPGLAPEKYNEQFFGPGTRLTVL.

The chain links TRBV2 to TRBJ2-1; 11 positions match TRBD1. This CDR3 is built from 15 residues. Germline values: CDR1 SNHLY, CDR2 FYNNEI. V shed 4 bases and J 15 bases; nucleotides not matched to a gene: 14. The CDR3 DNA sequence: TGTGCCAGCAGTGTGGGGAGGACAGGGGGCTCCCTTGGGTTCTTC. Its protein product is CASSVGRTGGSLGFF.